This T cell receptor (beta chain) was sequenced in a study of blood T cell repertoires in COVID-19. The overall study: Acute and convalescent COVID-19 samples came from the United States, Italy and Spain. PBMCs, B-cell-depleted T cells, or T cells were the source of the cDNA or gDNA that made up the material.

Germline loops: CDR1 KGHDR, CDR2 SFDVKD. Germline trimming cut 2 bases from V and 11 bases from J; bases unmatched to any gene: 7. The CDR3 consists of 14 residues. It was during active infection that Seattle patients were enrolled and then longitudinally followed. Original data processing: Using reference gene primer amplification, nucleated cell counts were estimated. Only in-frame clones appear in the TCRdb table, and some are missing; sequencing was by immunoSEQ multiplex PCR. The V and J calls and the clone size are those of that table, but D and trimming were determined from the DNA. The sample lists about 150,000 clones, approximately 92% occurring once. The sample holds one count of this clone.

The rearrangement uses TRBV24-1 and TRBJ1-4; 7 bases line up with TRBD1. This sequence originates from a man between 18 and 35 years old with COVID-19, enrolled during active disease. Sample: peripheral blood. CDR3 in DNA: TGTGCCACCAGTGATTCTCGACAGGGCCAGAAACTGTTTTTT. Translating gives CATSDSRQGQKLFF.